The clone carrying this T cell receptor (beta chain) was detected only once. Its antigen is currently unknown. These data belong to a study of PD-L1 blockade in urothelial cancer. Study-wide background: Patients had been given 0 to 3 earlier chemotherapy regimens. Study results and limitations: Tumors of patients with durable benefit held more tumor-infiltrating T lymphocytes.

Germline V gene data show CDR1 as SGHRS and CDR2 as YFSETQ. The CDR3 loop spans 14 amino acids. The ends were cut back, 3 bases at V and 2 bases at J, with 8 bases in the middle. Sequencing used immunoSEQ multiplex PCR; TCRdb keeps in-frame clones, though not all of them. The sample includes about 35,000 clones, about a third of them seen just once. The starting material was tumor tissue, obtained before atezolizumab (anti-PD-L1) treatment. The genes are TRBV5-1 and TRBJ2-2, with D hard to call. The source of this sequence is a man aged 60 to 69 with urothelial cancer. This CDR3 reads CASSSDSNTGELFF. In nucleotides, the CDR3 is TGCGCCAGCAGCTCCGACTCTAACACCGGGGAGCTGTTTTTT.